The 17 T cell receptor beta chains given below trace back to one sample, sequenced in a study of T cell responses to AZD1222 COVID-19 vaccine. Generated by immunoSEQ multiplex PCR, the TCRdb table keeps only in-frame clones and is missing some. This repertoire shows about 180,000 clones, 90% to 95% found once; its top ten account for around 1%. Here the sequenced sample was peripheral blood, taken 28 days after the second dose of the MenACWY control vaccine. The receptors come from an adult who received the MenACWY meningococcal vaccine as a control.

This clone was seen a single time. The chain employs TRBV30 and TRBJ1-2, with 9 nucleotides matching TRBD1. The CDR3 contains 13 residues. V trimming: 3 bases; J trimming: 7 bases; junction bases outside the gene matches: 6. Germline CDR1 GTSNPN, CDR2 SVGIG (reference sequence). In DNA, the CDR3 is TGTGCCTGGAGAGCACAGGGGGCGGTTGGCTACACCTTC. Translated: CAWRAQGAVGYTF.

J is TRBJ1-4 and V is TRBV27; no reliable D call. Looked up from germline, CDR1 is MNHEY and CDR2 is SMNVEV (reference sequence). The V and J ends lost 4 bases and 7 bases respectively, with 16 bases between them. The length of the CDR3 is 15 residues. Here the CDR3 reads CASSSLDTIGEKLFF. The CDR3 DNA follows: TGTGCCAGCAGTTCCCTAGACACGATCGGTGAAAAACTGTTTTTT.

This chain joins TRBV30 and TRBJ2-1; the D call may be TRBD1 or TRBD2 (6 bases each). Germline V CDR1 and CDR2: GTSNPN, SVGIG (reference sequence). CDR3 length equals 14 residues. V was shortened by 2 bases and J by 7 bases, with 15 bases between the two germline ends. The CDR3 protein is CAWSRGGPRNEQFF. CDR3 nucleotide sequence: TGTGCCTGGAGTAGAGGGGGGCCGAGGAATGAGCAGTTCTTC.

This clone occurred once. The rearrangement links TRBV7-2 to TRBJ1-5, with 8 bases that match TRBD1. CDR1 is SGHTA and CDR2 is FQGNSA in the germline V gene. There are 16 residues in the CDR3. Unmatched junction bases numbered 5, after V lost 1 base and J lost 3 bases. CDR3 residues: CASSLGPGGPNQPQHF. The CDR3 DNA sequence: TGTGCCAGCAGCTTAGGGCCAGGGGGCCCCAATCAGCCCCAGCATTTT.

The chain uses TRBV7-9 and TRBJ1-5; no clear D gene. V lost 5 bases and J 4 bases, leaving 15 bases between the germline ends. Germline lookup yields CDR1 SEHNR and CDR2 FQNEAQ (reference sequence). The CDR3 totals 15 residues. The CDR3 protein is CASSHEREENQPQHF. The CDR3, as DNA: TGTGCCAGCAGCCATGAACGTGAGGAAAATCAGCCCCAGCATTTT.

The rearrangement links TRBV18 to TRBJ2-1; 7 nucleotides match TRBD2. Germline CDR1 and CDR2: KGHSH and LQKENI. The CDR3 consists of 15 residues. J gave up 4 bases and V 2 bases, and 5 bases lay outside the gene matches. CDR3 amino acids: CASSPSSGDYNEQFF. CDR3 sequence (DNA): TGTGCCAGCTCACCATCTAGCGGAGATTACAATGAGCAGTTCTTC.

The chain employs TRBV6-5 and TRBJ1-1; TRBD1 is a possible D gene (5 bases). Germline V gene lookup returns CDR1 MNHEY and CDR2 SVGAGI. There are 14 residues in the CDR3. The V end lost 5 bases, the J end lost 2 bases, and 12 bases lay between the germline ends. CDR3 amino acids: CASSPEGSNTEAFF. CDR3 coding DNA: TGTGCCAGCAGTCCCGAGGGGAGCAACACTGAAGCTTTCTTT.

The chain combines TRBV4-1 with TRBJ2-1, with D unclear. V dropped 0 bases and J dropped 6 bases, with 6 bases sitting between them. This CDR3 comprises 13 residues. Germline values: CDR1 MGHRA, CDR2 YSYEKL. CDR3 DNA sequence: TGCGCCAGCAGCCAAGATTCCGGCAATGAGCAGTTCTTC. Translation: CASSQDSGNEQFF.

The CDR3 DNA sequence: TGCGCCAGCAGCCCATACTTAGCTAACTATGGCTACACCTTC. This codes for CASSPYLANYGYTF. The chain recombines TRBV4-1 with TRBJ1-2; D remains unclear. The CDR3 is made up of 14 amino acids. Deletions cut 4 bases from V and 0 bases from J, with 9 bases between. Germline V CDR1 and CDR2: MGHRA, YSYEKL.

The chain couples TRBV27 to TRBJ1-2; 7 nucleotides line up with TRBD1. Germline V gene sequence: CDR1 MNHEY, CDR2 SMNVEV (reference sequence). This CDR3 is 12 amino acids long. Unmatched junction bases numbered 6, after V lost 6 bases and J lost 8 bases. This chain's CDR3 is CASREGARGYTF. For the CDR3, the DNA is TGTGCCAGCAGGGAGGGGGCTCGCGGCTACACCTTC.

V is TRBV28 and J is TRBJ2-3; 7 nucleotides line up with TRBD2. Unmatched junction bases numbered 6, after V lost 3 bases and J lost 0 bases. This CDR3 comprises 16 residues. In germline, CDR1 is MDHEN, CDR2 SYDVKM. CDR3 DNA sequence: TGTGCCAGCAGTTTGGGAGCGGGGACTAGCACAGATACGCAGTATTTT. It is translated as CASSLGAGTSTDTQYF.

The count of this clone is one. This chain uses TRBV6-5 with TRBJ2-3, with 7 bases identical to TRBD2. The CDR3 sequence is 13 residues long. V lost 8 bases and J lost 0; bases outside the gene matches: 2. Germline lookup yields CDR1 MNHEY and CDR2 SVGAGI. The CDR3 DNA follows: TGTGCCAGCCGGGAGGTTAGCACAGATACGCAGTATTTT. Protein product: CASREVSTDTQYF.

This clone has more than one count but fewer than ten. The chain has TRBV7-8 and TRBJ1-6, with a possible D match to TRBD1 (6 bases). V gave up 4 bases and J gave up 5 bases, with 9 bases separating them. Germline values: CDR1 SGHVS, CDR2 FQNEAQ. This CDR3 spans 14 amino acids. The CDR3 spells CASSYWTDNSPLHF. The CDR3 DNA sequence: TGTGCCAGCAGCTACTGGACAGATAATTCACCCCTCCACTTT.

The chain carries TRBV19 and TRBJ1-3; D gene ambiguous. V was shortened by 5 bases and J by 0 bases, with 8 bases between the two germline ends. The germline CDR1 and CDR2 sequences are LNHDA and SQIVND (reference sequence). The CDR3 loop spans 14 amino acids. CDR3 sequence reads: CASSPRNSGNTIYF. CDR3 DNA sequence: TGTGCCAGTAGTCCCCGCAACTCTGGAAACACCATATATTTT.

This rearrangement joins TRBV6-5 to TRBJ1-4; tentatively, D is TRBD1 (6 bases). The CDR3 loop spans 14 amino acids. The V end lost 2 bases, the J end lost 3 bases, and 7 bases lay between the germline ends. Looked up from germline, CDR1 is MNHEY and CDR2 is SVGAGI. The CDR3 bases are TGTGCCAGCAGTTACGGGGGCTCTAATGAAAAACTGTTTTTT. It translates to CASSYGGSNEKLFF.

V usage is TRBV4-1 and J usage is TRBJ2-7; D unclear. The CDR3 has 12 residues. Germline CDR1 reads MGHRA; CDR2 reads YSYEKL. V was shortened by 1 base and J by 4 bases, with 5 bases between the two germline ends. The CDR3 loop is CASSQGTYEQYF. The CDR3, as DNA: TGCGCCAGCAGCCAAGGCACTTACGAGCAGTACTTC.

The rearrangement joins TRBV19 to TRBJ2-7; D perhaps matches TRBD1 (5 bases). V shed 2 bases and J shed 5 bases, with 10 bases lying between them. The CDR3 has 13 amino acids. Germline CDR1 reads LNHDA; CDR2 reads SQIVND (reference sequence). For the CDR3, the DNA is TGTGCCAGTAGTATACAGGGCCCCGACGAGCAGTACTTC. This encodes CASSIQGPDEQYF.